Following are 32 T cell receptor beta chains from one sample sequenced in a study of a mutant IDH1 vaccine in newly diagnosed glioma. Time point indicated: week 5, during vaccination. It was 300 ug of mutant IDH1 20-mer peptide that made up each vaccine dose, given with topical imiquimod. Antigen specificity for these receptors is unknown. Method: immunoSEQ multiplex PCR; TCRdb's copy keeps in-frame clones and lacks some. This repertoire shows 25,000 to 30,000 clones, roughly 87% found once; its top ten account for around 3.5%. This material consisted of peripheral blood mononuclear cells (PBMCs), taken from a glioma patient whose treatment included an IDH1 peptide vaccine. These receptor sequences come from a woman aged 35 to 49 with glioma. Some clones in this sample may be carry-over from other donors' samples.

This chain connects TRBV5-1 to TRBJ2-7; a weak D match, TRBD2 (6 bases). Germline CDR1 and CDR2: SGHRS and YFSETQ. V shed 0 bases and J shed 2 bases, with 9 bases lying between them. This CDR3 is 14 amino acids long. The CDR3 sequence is CASSLGGGTYEQYF. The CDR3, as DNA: TGCGCCAGCAGCTTGGGGGGCGGGACCTACGAGCAGTACTTC.

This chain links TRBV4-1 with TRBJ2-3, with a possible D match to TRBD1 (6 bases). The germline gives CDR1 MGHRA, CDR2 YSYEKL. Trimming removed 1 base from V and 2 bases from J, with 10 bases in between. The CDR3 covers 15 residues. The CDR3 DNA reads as TGCGCCAGCAGCCAAGGTCGGACAGTCACAGATACGCAGTATTTT. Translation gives CASSQGRTVTDTQYF.

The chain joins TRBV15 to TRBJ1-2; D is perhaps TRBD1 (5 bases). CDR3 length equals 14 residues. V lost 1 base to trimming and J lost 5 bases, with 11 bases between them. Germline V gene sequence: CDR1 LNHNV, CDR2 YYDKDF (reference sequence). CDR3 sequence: CATSRAQGNYGYTF. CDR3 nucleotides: TGTGCCACCAGCAGAGCGCAGGGTAATTATGGCTACACCTTC.

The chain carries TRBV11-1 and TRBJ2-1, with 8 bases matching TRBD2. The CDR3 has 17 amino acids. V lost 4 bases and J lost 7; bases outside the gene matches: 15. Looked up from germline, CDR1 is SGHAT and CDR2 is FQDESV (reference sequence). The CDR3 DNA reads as TGTGCCAGCAGCTCCTCTAAACTAGCGGAAATCCGGAATGAGCAGTTCTTC. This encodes CASSSSKLAEIRNEQFF. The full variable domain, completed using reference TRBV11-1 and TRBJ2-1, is EAEVAQSPRYKITEKSQAVAFWCDPISGHATLYWYRQILGQGPELLVQFQDESVVDDSQLPKDRFSAERLKGVDSTLKIQPAELGDSAMYLCASSSSKLAEIRNEQFFGPGTRLTVL.

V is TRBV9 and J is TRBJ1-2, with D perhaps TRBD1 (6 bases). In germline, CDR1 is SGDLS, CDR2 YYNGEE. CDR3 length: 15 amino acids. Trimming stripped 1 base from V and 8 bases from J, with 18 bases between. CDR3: CASSVHRGGTGGYTF. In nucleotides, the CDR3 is TGTGCCAGCAGCGTACATAGGGGGGGTACGGGCGGCTACACCTTC.

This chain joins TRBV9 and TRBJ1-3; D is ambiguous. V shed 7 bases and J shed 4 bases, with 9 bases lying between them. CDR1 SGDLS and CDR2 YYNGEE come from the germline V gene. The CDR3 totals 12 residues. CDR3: CASSGSGNTIYF. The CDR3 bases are TGTGCCAGCTCCGGGTCCGGAAACACCATATATTTT.

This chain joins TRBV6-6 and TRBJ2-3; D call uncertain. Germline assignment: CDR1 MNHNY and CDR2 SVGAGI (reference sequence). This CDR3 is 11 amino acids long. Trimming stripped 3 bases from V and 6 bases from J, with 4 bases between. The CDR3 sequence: CASSYGDTQYF. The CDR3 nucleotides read TGTGCCAGCAGTTATGGGGATACGCAGTATTTT.

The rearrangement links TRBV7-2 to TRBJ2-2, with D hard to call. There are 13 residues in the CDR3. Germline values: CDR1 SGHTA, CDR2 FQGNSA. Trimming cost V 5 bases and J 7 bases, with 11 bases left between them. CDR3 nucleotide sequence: TGTGCCAGCAGCCGTTGGGTGGGCGGGGAGCTGTTTTTT. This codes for CASSRWVGGELFF.

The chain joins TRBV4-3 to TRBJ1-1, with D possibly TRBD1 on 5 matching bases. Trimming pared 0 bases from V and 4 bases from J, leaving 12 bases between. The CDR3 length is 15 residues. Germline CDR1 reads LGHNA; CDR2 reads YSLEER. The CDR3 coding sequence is TGCGCCAGCAGCCAAGACGGAGGGACGGCCACTGAAGCTTTCTTT. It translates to CASSQDGGTATEAFF.

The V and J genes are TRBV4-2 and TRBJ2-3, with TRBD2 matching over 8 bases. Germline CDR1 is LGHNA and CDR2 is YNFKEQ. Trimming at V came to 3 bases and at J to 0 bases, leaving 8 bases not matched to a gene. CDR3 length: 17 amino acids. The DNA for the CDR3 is TGTGCCAGCAGCCACGGGTTAGCGGGAACTAGCACAGATACGCAGTATTTT. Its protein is CASSHGLAGTSTDTQYF.

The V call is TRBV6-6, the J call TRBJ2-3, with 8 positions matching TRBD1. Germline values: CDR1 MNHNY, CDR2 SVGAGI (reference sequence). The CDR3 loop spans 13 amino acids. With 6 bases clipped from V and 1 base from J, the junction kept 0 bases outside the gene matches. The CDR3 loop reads CASRGQGTDTQYF. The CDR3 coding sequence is TGTGCCAGCAGGGGACAGGGCACAGATACGCAGTATTTT.

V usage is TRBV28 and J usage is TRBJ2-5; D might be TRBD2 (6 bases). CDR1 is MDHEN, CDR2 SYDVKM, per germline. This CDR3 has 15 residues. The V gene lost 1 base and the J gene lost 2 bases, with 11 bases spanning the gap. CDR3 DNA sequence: TGTGCCAGCAGTTTATCGGGAGCCCGTCAAGAGACCCAGTACTTC. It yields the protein CASSLSGARQETQYF.

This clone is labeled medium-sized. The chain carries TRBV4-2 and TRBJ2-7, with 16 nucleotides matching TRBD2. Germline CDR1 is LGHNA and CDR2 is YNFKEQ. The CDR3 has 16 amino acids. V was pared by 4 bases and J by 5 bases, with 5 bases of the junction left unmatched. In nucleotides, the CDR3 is TGTGCCAGCAGCCCCGGGACTAGCGGGGGGGCGGACGAGCAGTACTTC. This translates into CASSPGTSGGADEQYF.

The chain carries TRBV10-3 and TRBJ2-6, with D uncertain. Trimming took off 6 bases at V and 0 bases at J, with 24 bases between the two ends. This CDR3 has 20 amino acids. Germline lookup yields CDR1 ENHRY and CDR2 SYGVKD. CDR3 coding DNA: TGTGCCATCAGGGGTGGTGCGGCTGGGCCTGCTAGCTCTGGGGCCAACGTCCTGACTTTC. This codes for CAIRGGAAGPASSGANVLTF.

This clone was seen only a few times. The CDR3 sequence: CASSLGGWVSEAFF. CDR3 DNA: TGCGCCAGCAGCTTGGGGGGGTGGGTTTCTGAAGCTTTCTTT. V gene TRBV5-1 combines with J gene TRBJ1-1, with D possibly TRBD1 on 5 matching bases. Germline V gene sequence: CDR1 SGHRS, CDR2 YFSETQ. This CDR3 has 14 residues. Between the trimmed V and J ends, which lost 0 bases and 6 bases, there was a span of 12 bases.

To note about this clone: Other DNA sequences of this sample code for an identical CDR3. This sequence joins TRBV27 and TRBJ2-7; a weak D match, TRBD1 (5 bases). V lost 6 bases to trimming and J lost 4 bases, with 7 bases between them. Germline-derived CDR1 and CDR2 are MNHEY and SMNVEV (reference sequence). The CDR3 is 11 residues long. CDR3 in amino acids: CASRQGYEQYF. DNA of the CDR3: TGTGCCAGCAGGCAGGGTTACGAGCAGTACTTC.

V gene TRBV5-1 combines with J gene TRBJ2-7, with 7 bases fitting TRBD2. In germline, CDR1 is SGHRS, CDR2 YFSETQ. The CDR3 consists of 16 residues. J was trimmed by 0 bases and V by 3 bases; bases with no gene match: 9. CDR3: CASSSGEGWTSYEQYF. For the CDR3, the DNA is TGCGCCAGCAGCTCGGGGGAGGGATGGACCTCCTACGAGCAGTACTTC.

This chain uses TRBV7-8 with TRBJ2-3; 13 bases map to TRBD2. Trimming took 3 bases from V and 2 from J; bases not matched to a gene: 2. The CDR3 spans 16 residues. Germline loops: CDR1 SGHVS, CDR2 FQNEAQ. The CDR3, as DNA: TGTGCCAGCAGCTTCGGACTAGCGGGAGCCACAGATACGCAGTATTTT. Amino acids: CASSFGLAGATDTQYF.

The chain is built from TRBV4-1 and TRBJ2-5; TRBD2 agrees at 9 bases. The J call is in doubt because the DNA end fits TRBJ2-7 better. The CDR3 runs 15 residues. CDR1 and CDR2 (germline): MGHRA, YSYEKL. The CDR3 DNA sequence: TGCGCCAGCAGCCAAGATGCGGGGGGGTTGTACGAGCAGTACTTC. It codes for CASSQDAGGLYEQYF.

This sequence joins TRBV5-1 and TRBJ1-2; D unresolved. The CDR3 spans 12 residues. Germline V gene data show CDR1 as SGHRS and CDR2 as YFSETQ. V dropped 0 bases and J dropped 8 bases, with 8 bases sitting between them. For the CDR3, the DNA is TGCGCCAGCAGCTTGGAAGGAACCGGCTACACCTTC. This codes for CASSLEGTGYTF.

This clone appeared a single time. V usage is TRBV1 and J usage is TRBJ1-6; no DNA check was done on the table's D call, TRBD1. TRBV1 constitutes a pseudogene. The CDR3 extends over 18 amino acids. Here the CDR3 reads CTSSQQSTGDGGNSPLHF. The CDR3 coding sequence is TGCACCAGCAGCCAACAGAGCACAGGGGATGGGGGTAATTCACCCCTCCACTTT.

CDR3 DNA: TGCGCCAGCAGCTTGGAGGGAAACACCATATATTTT. Protein: CASSLEGNTIYF. The V call is TRBV5-1, the J call TRBJ1-3; D is unclear. The CDR3 is 12 amino acids. The ends were cut back, 0 bases at V and 4 bases at J, with 2 bases in the middle. Germline assignment: CDR1 SGHRS and CDR2 YFSETQ.

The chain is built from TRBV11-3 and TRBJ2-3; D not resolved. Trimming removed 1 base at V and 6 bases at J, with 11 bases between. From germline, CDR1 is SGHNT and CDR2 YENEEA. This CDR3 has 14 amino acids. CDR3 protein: CASSLVGRDDTQYF. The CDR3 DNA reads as TGTGCCAGCAGCTTAGTTGGTCGTGACGATACGCAGTATTTT.

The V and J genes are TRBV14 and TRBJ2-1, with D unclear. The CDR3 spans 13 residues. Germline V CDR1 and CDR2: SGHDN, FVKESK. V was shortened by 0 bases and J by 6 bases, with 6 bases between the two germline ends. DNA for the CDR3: TGTGCCAGCAGCCAAGATCGGATCAATGAGCAGTTCTTC. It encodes CASSQDRINEQFF.

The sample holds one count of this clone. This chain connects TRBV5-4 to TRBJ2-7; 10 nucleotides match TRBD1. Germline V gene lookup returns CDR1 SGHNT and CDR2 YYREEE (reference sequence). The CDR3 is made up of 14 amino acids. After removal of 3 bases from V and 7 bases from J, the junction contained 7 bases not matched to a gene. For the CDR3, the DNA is TGTGCCAGCAGCTCCGGGACAGGGGCCTGGGAGCAGTACTTC. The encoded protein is CASSSGTGAWEQYF.

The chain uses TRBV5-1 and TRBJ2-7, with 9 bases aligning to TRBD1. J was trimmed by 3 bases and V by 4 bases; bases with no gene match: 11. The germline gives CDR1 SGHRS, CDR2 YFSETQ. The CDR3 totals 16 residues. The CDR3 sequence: CASSQGAGTGNYEQYF. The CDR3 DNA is TGCGCCAGCAGCCAAGGGGCCGGGACAGGGAACTACGAGCAGTACTTC.

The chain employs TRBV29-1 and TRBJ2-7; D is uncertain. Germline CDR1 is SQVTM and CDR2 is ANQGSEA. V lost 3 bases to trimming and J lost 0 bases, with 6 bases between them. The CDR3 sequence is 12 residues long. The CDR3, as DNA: TGCAGCGTTGAGGGCGTCTCCTACGAGCAGTACTTC. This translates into CSVEGVSYEQYF.

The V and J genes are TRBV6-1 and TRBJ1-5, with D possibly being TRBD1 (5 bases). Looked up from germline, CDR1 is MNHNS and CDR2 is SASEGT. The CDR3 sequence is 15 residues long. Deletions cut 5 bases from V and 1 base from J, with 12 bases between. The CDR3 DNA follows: TGTGCCAGCAGTTGGAGGCAGGGAAGCAATCAGCCCCAGCATTTT. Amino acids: CASSWRQGSNQPQHF.

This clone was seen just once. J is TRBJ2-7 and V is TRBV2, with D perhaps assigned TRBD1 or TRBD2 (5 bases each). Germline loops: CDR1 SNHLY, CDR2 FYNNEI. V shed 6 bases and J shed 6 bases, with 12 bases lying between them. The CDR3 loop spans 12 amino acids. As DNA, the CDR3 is TGTGCCAGCAGGGGACGGCGGGTCGAGCAGTACTTC. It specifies CASRGRRVEQYF.

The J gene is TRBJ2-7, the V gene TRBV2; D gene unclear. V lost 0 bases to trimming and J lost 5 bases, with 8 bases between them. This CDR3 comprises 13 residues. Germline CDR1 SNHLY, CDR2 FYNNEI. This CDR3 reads CASSEANSNEQYF. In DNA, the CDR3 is TGTGCCAGCAGTGAAGCGAATTCCAACGAGCAGTACTTC.

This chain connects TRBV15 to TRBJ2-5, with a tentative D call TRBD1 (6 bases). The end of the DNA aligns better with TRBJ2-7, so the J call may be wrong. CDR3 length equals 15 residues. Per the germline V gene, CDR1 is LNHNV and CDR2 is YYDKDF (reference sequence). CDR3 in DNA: TGTGCCACCAGCAGAGACCTGGACAGTTCCTACGAGCAGTACTTC. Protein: CATSRDLDSSYEQYF.

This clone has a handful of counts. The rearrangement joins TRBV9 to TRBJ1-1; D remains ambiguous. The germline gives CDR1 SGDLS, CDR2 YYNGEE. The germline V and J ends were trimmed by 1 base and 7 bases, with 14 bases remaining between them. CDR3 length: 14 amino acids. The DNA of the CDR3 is TGTGCCAGCAGCGTAACGTCGATTCCGATTGAAGCTTTCTTT. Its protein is CASSVTSIPIEAFF.